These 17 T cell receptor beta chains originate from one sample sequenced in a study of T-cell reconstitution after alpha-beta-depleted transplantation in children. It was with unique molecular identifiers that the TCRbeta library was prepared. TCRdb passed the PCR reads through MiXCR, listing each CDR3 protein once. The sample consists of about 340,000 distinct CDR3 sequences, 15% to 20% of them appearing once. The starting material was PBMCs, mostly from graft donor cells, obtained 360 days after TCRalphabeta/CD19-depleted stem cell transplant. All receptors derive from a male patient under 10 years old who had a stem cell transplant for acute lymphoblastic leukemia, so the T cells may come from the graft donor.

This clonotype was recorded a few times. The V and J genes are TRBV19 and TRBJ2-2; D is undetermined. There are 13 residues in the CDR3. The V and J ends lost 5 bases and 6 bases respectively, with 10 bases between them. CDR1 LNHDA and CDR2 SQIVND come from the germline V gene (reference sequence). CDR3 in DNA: TGTGCCAGTAGTCTTTGGACCGCCGGGGAGCTGTTTTTT. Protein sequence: CASSLWTAGELFF.

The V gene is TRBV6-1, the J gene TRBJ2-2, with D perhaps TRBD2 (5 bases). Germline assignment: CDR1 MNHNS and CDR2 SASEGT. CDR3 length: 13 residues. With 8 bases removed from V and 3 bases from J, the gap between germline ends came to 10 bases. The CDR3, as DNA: TGTGCCAGCGTGGCGGGCGACACCGGGGAGCTGTTTTTT. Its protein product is CASVAGDTGELFF.

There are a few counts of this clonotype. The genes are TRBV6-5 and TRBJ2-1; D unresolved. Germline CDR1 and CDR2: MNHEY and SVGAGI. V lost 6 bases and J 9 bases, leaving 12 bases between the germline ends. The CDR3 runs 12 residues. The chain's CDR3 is CASRHLSTEQFF. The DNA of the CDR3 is TGTGCCAGCAGGCACCTATCGACTGAGCAGTTCTTC.

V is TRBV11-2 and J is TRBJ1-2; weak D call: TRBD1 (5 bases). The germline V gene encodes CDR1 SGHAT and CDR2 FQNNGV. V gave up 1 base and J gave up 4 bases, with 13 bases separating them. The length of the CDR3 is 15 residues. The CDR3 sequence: CASSLGGEFPYGYTF. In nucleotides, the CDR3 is TGTGCCAGCAGCTTAGGGGGGGAGTTCCCCTATGGCTACACCTTC.

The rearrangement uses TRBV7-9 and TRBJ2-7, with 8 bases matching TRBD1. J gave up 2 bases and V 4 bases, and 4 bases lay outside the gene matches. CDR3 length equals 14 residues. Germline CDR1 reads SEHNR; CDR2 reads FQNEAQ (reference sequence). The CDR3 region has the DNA TGTGCCAGCAGCTCCCTGGACAGGGCCTACGAGCAGTACTTC. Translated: CASSSLDRAYEQYF.

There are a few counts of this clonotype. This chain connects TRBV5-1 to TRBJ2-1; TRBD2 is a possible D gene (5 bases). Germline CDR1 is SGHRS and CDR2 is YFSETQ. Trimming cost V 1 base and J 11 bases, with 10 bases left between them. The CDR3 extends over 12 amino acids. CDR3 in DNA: TGCGCCAGCAGCTTGTCGGACTTTAAGCAGTTCTTC. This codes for CASSLSDFKQFF.

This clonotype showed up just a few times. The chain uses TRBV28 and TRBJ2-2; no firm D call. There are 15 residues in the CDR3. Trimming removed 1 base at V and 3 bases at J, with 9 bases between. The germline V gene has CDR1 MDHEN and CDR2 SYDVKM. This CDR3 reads CASSLLSTYTGELFF. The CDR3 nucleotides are TGTGCCAGCAGTTTATTAAGTACTTACACCGGGGAGCTGTTTTTT.

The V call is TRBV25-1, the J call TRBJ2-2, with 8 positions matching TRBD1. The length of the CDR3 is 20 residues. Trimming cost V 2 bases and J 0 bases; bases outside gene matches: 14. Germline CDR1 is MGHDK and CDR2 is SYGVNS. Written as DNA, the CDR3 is TGTGCCAGCAGTGAAAAGACCGACAGGGGCCATAACGCGAACACCGGGGAGCTGTTTTTT. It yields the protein CASSEKTDRGHNANTGELFF.

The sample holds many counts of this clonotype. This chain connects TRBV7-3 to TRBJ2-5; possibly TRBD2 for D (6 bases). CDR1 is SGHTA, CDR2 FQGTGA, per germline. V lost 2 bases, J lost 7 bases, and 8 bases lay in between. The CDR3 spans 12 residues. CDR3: CASSLEAGTQYF. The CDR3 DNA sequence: TGTGCCAGCAGCTTAGAAGCGGGGACCCAGTACTTC. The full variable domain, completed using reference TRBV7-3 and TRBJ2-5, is GAGVSQTPSNKVTEKGKYVELRCDPISGHTALYWYRQSLGQGPEFLIYFQGTGAADDSGLPNDRFFAVRPEGSVSTLKIQRTERGDSAVYLCASSLEAGTQYFGPGTRLLVL.

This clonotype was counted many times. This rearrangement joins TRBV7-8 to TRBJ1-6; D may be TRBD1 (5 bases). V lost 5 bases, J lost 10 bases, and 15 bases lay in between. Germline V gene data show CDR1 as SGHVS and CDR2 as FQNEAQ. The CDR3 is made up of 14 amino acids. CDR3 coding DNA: TGTGCCAGCAGCGAAGCAGGGTCAGGCTCACCCCTCCACTTT. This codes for CASSEAGSGSPLHF. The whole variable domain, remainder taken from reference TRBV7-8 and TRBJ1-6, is GAGVSQSPRYKVAKRGQDVALRCDPISGHVSLFWYQQALGQGPEFLTYFQNEAQLDKSGLPSDRFFAERPEGSVSTLKIQRTQQEDSAVYLCASSEAGSGSPLHFGNGTRLTVT.

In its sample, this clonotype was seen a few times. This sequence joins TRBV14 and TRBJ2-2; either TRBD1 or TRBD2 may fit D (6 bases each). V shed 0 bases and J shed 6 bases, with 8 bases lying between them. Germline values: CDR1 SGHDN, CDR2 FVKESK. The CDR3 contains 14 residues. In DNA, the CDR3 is TGTGCCAGCAGCCAAGATAGGGGGGCCGGGGAGCTGTTTTTT. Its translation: CASSQDRGAGELFF.

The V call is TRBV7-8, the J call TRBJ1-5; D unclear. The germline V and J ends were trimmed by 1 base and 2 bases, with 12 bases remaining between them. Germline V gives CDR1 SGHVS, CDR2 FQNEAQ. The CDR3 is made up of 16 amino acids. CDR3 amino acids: CASSLEAGWRNQPQHF. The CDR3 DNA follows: TGTGCCAGCAGCTTAGAGGCGGGATGGCGCAATCAGCCCCAGCATTTT.

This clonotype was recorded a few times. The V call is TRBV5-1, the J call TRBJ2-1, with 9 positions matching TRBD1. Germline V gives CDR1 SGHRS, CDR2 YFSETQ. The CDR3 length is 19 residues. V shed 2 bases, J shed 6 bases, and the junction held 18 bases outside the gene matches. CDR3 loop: CASSLSDRGTIRGSNEQFF. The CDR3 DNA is TGCGCCAGCAGCTTATCGGACAGGGGCACCATTCGAGGTAGCAATGAGCAGTTCTTC.

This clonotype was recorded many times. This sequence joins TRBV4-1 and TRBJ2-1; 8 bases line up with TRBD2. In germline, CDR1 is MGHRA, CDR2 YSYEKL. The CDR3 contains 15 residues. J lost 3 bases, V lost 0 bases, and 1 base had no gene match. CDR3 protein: CASSQEGTSYNEQFF. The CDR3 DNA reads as TGCGCCAGCAGCCAAGAGGGGACTAGCTACAATGAGCAGTTCTTC.

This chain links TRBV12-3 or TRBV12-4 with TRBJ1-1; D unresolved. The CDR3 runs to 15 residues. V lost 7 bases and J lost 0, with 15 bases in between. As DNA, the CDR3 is TGTGCCAGCACCTTTGGGCGAATTCTGAACACTGAAGCTTTCTTT. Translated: CASTFGRILNTEAFF.

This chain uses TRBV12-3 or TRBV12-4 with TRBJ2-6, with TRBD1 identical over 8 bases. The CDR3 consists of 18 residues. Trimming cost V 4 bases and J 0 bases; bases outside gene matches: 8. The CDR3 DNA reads TGTGCCAGCAGTTCCATCAGGGGGCCCTACTCTGGGGCCAACGTCCTGACTTTC. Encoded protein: CASSSIRGPYSGANVLTF.

In DNA form, the CDR3 reads TGTGCCAGCAGCTTAAGAGGCGGGACCGAAGCCTACGAGCAGTACTTC. This codes for CASSLRGGTEAYEQYF. V usage is TRBV7-9 and J usage is TRBJ2-7; a weak D match, TRBD2 (6 bases). With 2 bases removed from V and 2 bases from J, the gap between germline ends came to 16 bases. The CDR3 is 16 residues long. CDR1 is SEHNR, CDR2 FQNEAQ, per germline (reference sequence).